This T cell receptor beta chain was obtained from a study of shared clonotypes between healthy human individuals. TCRdb's copy holds only in-frame clones and misses some; the assay was immunoSEQ multiplex PCR. The sample holds about 2 million clones, about 95% seen once. The naive CD8 population came from CD45RO-negative cells selected for CCR7, without terminally differentiated effector memory CD45RA+ cells. The CDR3 extends over 16 amino acids. V shed 4 bases and J 1 base; nucleotides not matched to a gene: 4. Germline V CDR1 and CDR2: SGHTA, FQGNSA. The receptor's source is a man aged 18 to 35 in good health. The genes are TRBV7-2 and TRBJ2-5; TRBD2 agrees at 12 bases. The sample taken for sequencing was naive CD8+ T cells sorted from blood. The DNA of the CDR3 is TGTGCCAGCAGCTCCCGACTAGCGGGGGCCCAAGAGACCCAGTACTTC. Translating gives CASSSRLAGAQETQYF.